This passage covers 6 T cell receptor beta chains from one sample sequenced in a study of identical twins. MiXCR was run by TCRdb on the 5' RACE reads, yielding one entry per CDR3 protein. Found here are around 550,000 distinct CDR3 sequences, 13% to 15% of them singletons; the top ten hold roughly 0.46%. This sample was shared with a second study, whose subject was yellow fever vaccine responses in identical twins.

The specimen was CD4+ T cells sorted from blood. Receptors originate from a young woman in good health.

This chain links TRBV6-2 or TRBV6-3 with TRBJ2-2, with no clear D. Germline lookup yields CDR1 MNHEY and CDR2 SVGEGT. The CDR3 is made up of 18 amino acids. V was pared by 0 bases and J by 0 bases, with 14 bases between. The CDR3 reads CASSYSRPGSANTGELFF. CDR3 bases: TGTGCCAGCAGTTACTCGAGACCAGGCTCAGCGAACACCGGGGAGCTGTTTTTT.

This clonotype was recorded many times. V and J are TRBV29-1 and TRBJ1-1; no clear D gene. The germline V gene encodes CDR1 SQVTM and CDR2 ANQGSEA. Trimming took off 3 bases at V and 2 bases at J, with 7 bases between the two ends. The CDR3 runs 12 residues. For the CDR3, the DNA is TGCAGCGTTGATCGAGTTAACACTGAAGCTTTCTTT. Its translation is CSVDRVNTEAFF.

The gene calls are TRBV7-3 and TRBJ2-3, with D uncertain. The CDR3 sequence is 12 residues long. The V and J ends lost 5 bases and 11 bases respectively, with 14 bases between them. Germline loops: CDR1 SGHTA, CDR2 FQGTGA. CDR3 coding DNA: TGTGCCAGCAGCGGAAGCCTAGGTGGGCAGTATTTT. Its protein is CASSGSLGGQYF. The full variable domain, completed using reference TRBV7-3 and TRBJ2-3, is GAGVSQTPSNKVTEKGKYVELRCDPISGHTALYWYRQSLGQGPEFLIYFQGTGAADDSGLPNDRFFAVRPEGSVSTLKIQRTERGDSAVYLCASSGSLGGQYFGPGTRLTVL.

This chain uses TRBV24-1 with TRBJ2-5; 9 nucleotides line up with TRBD2. The CDR3 loop spans 15 amino acids. Looked up from germline, CDR1 is KGHDR and CDR2 is SFDVKD. Trimming at V came to 9 bases and at J to 2 bases, leaving 9 bases not matched to a gene. The CDR3 here is CATRSGGQEQETQYF. The CDR3, as DNA: TGTGCCACCCGAAGCGGGGGGCAAGAGCAAGAGACCCAGTACTTC.

This clonotype was observed a few times. The chain joins TRBV20-1 to TRBJ2-3; 11 positions match TRBD2. After removal of 7 bases from V and 2 bases from J, the junction contained 5 bases not matched to a gene. CDR3 length: 14 residues. CDR1 and CDR2 from the germline V gene are DFQATT and SNEGSKA (reference sequence). The CDR3 sequence is CSGLAGGLTDTQYF. The CDR3 nucleotides read TGCAGTGGGTTAGCGGGAGGGCTCACAGATACGCAGTATTTT.

This clonotype turned up a few times. The rearrangement joins TRBV12-3 or TRBV12-4 to TRBJ2-1; 10 bases are a match to TRBD2. V gave up 3 bases and J gave up 5 bases; unmatched junction bases: 1. The CDR3 runs 14 residues. CDR3 DNA: TGTGCCAGCAGTTTTACTAGCGGGGACAATGAGCAGTTCTTC. It specifies CASSFTSGDNEQFF.